The entry that follows covers one TCR beta chain sequence. Assay used: immunoSEQ multiplex PCR; TCRdb lists only in-frame clones, some missing. The repertoire holds roughly 90,000 clones, with 85% as singletons. Germline lookup yields CDR1 LGHNA and CDR2 YSLEER. This CDR3 has 12 residues. The V gene end was trimmed by 3 bases and the J gene end by 8 bases; junction bases not matched to a gene: 3. This specimen comes from a study of blood T cell repertoires in COVID-19. Study-level background: Some COVID-19 samples were acute and others convalescent; all came from the United States, Italy and Spain. From T cells, B-cell-depleted T cells, or PBMCs came the material, which was cDNA or gDNA.

The chain is built from TRBV4-3 and TRBJ1-2, with TRBD1 identical over 7 bases. The source of this sequence is an elderly man with acute or convalescent COVID-19. The sequencing sample was made of peripheral blood. The CDR3 DNA follows: TGCGCCAGCAGCCACAGGGGGGACGGCTACACCTTC. Amino acid sequence: CASSHRGDGYTF.